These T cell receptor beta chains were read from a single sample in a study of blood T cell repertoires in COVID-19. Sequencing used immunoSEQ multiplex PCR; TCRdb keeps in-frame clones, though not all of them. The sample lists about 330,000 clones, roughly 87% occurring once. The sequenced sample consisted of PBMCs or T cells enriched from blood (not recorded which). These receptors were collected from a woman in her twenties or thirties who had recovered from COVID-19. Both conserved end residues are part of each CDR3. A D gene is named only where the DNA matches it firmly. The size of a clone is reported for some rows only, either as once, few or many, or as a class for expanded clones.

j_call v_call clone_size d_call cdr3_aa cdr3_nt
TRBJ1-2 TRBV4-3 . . CASSQEFSQGGAYGYTF TGCGCCAGCAGCCAAGAGTTCTCACAGGGAGGGGCCTATGGCTACACCTTC
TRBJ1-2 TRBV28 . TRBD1 CASSPTTGVYGYTF TGTGCCAGCAGTCCCACAACAGGGGTCTATGGCTACACCTTC
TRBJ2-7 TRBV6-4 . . CASVFIEQYF TGTGCCAGCGTATTTATTGAGCAGTACTTC
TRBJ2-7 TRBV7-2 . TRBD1 CASSGTGGGIEQYF TGTGCCAGCAGCGGGACAGGGGGCGGGATCGAGCAGTACTTC
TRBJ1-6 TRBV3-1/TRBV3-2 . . CASSQADSEYNSPLHF TGTGCCAGCAGCCAAGCCGACAGCGAGTATAATTCACCCCTCCACTTT
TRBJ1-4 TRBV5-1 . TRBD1 CASSLDGTGSEKLFF TGCGCCAGCAGCTTGGATGGGACAGGGAGTGAAAAACTGTTTTTT
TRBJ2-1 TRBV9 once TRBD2 CASTTSGGGEQFF TGTGCCAGCACCACTAGCGGGGGGGGTGAGCAGTTCTTC
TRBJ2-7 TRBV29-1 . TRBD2 CSVAGLASSYEQYF TGCAGCGTTGCGGGACTAGCGAGCTCCTACGAGCAGTACTTC
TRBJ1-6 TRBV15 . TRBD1 CATSRGGQGSPPLHF TGTGCCACCAGCAGGGGTGGACAGGGGTCGCCACCCCTCCACTTT
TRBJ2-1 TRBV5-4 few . CASSLQGYNEQFF TGTGCCAGCAGCTTACAGGGCTACAATGAGCAGTTCTTC
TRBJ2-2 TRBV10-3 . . CAISERQGNTGELFF TGTGCCATCAGTGAAAGGCAGGGGAACACCGGGGAGCTGTTTTTT
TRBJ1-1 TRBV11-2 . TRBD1 CASSGKTGIRTEAFF TGTGCCAGCAGCGGGAAGACAGGGATACGCACTGAAGCTTTCTTT
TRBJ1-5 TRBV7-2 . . CASSLKSAGQPQHF TGTGCCAGCAGCCTAAAATCTGCGGGTCAGCCCCAGCATTTT
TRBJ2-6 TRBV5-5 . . CASRTTASGANVLTF TGTGCCAGCAGGACAACAGCTTCTGGGGCCAACGTCCTGACTTTC
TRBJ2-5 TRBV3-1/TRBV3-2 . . CASSQVRGRRNRTGAYQETQYF TGTGCCAGCAGCCAAGTGAGGGGGAGGCGAAACAGGACAGGAGCGTACCAAGAGACCCAGTACTTC
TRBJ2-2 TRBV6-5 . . CASTVGALDTGELFF TGTGCCAGCACGGTAGGGGCGTTGGACACCGGGGAGCTGTTTTTT
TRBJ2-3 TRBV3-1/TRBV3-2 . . CASSQGSPRQYF TGTGCCAGCAGCCAAGGTAGTCCGCGGCAGTATTTT